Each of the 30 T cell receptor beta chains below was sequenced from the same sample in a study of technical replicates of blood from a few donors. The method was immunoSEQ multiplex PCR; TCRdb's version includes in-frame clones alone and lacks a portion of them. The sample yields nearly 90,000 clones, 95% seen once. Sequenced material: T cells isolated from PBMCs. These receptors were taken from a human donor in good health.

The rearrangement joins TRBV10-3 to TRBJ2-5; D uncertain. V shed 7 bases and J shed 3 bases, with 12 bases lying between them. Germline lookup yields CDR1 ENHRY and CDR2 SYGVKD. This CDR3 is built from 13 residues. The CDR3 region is CAIMWSSEETQYF. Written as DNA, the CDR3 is TGTGCCATCATGTGGTCTTCAGAAGAGACCCAGTACTTC.

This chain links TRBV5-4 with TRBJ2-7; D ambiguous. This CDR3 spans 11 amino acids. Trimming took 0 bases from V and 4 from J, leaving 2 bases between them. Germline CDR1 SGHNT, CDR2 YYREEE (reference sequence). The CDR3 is CASSLAYEQYF. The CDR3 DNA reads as TGTGCCAGCAGCTTGGCTTACGAGCAGTACTTC.

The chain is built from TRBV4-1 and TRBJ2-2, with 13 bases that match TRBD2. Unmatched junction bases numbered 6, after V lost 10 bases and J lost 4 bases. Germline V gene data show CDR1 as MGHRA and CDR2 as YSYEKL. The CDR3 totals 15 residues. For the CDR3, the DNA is TGCGCCACCAAACTAGCGGGAGGGAGCACCGGGGAGCTGTTTTTT. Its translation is CATKLAGGSTGELFF.

CDR3 loop: CASSLSSREGLEQFF. DNA of the CDR3: TGTGCCAGCAGCTTATCCTCCCGGGAGGGCCTTGAGCAGTTCTTC. This rearrangement joins TRBV7-8 to TRBJ2-1; 8 bases are shared with TRBD2. Germline V gene lookup returns CDR1 SGHVS and CDR2 FQNEAQ. The V segment lost 2 bases and the J segment 9 bases; nucleotides outside the gene matches: 9. The CDR3 covers 15 residues.

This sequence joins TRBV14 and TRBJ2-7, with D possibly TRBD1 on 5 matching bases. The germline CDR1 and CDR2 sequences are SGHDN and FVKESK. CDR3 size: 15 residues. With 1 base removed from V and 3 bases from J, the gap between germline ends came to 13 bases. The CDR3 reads CASSQVLGQGYEQYF. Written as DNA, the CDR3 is TGTGCCAGCAGCCAAGTGTTAGGACAAGGCTACGAGCAGTACTTC.

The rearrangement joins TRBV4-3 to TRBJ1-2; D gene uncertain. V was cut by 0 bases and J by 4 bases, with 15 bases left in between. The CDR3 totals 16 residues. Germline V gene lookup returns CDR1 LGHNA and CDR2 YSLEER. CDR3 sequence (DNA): TGCGCCAGCAGCCAAGAATGGGTTCCGGAGGGCTATGGCTACACCTTC. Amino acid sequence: CASSQEWVPEGYGYTF.

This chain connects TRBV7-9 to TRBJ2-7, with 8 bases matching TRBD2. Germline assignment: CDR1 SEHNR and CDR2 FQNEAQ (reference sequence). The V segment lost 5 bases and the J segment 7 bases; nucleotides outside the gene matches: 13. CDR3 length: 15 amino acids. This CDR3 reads CASSPTSGSPGEQYF. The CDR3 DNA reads TGTGCCAGCAGCCCAACAAGCGGGAGCCCCGGGGAGCAGTACTTC.

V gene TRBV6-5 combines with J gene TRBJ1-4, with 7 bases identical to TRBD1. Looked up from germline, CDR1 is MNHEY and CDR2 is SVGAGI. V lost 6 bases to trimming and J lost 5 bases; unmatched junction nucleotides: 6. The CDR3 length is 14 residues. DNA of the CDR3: TGTGCCAGCAGGTTGTCAGGGGGGAATGAAAAACTGTTTTTT. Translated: CASRLSGGNEKLFF.

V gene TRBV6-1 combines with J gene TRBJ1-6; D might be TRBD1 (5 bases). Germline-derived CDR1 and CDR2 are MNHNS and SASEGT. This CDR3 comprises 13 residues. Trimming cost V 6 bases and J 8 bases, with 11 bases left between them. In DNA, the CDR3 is TGTGCCAGCAGATATCAGGGCGATTCACCCCTCCACTTT. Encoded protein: CASRYQGDSPLHF.

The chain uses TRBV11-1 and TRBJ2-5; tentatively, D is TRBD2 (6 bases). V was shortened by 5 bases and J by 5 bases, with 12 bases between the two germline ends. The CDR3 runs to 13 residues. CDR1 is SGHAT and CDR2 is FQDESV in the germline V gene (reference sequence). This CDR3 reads CASSPRELETQYF. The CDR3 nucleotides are TGTGCCAGCAGCCCCCGGGAGTTGGAGACCCAGTACTTC.

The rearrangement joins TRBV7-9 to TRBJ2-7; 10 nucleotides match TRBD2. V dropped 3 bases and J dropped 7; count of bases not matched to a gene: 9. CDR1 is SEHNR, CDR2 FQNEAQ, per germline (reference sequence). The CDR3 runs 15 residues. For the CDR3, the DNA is TGTGCCAGCAGCTTTAGTAGCGGGAGGCCGGGGGAGCAGTACTTC. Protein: CASSFSSGRPGEQYF.

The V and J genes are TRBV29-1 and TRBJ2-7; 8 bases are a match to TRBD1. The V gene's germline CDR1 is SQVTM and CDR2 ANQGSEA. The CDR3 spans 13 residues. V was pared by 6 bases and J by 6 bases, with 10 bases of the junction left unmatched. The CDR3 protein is CSVRGQGAGEQYF. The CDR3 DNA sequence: TGCAGCGTCCGTGGACAGGGAGCAGGCGAGCAGTACTTC.

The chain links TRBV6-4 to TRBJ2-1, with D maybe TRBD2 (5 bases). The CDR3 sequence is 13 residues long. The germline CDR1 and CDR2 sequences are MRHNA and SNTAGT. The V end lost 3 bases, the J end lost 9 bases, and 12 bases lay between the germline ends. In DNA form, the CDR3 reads TGTGCCAGCAGTGAGAGCGACTACTTTGAGCAGTTCTTC. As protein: CASSESDYFEQFF.

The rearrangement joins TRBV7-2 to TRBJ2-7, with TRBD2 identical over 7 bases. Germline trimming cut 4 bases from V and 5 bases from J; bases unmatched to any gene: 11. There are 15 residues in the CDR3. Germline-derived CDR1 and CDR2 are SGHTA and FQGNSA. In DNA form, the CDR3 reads TGTGCCAGCAGCTCGAGCGTGCGGGAGTTCGACGAGCAGTACTTC. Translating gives CASSSSVREFDEQYF.

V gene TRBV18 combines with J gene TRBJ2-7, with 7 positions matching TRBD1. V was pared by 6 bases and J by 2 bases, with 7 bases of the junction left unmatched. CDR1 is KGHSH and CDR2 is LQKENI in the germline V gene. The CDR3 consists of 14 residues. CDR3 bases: TGTGCCAGCTCTAGTAGACAGGGAACCTACGAGCAGTACTTC. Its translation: CASSSRQGTYEQYF.

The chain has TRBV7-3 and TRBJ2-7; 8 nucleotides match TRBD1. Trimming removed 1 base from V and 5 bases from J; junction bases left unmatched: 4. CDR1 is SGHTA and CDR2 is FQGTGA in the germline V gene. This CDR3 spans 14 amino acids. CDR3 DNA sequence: TGTGCCAGCAGCTTAAAACAGGGGGTACACGAGCAGTACTTC. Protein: CASSLKQGVHEQYF. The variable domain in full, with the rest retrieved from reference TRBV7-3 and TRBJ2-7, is GAGVSQTPSNKVTEKGKYVELRCDPISGHTALYWYRQSLGQGPEFLIYFQGTGAADDSGLPNDRFFAVRPEGSVSTLKIQRTERGDSAVYLCASSLKQGVHEQYFGPGTRLTVT.

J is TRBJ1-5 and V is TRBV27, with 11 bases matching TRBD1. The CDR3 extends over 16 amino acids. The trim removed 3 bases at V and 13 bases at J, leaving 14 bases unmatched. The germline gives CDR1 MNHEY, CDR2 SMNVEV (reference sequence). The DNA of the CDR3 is TGTGCCAGCAGTTTCTCAAACGGCCGGGACAGGGGGTTACAGCATTTT. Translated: CASSFSNGRDRGLQHF.

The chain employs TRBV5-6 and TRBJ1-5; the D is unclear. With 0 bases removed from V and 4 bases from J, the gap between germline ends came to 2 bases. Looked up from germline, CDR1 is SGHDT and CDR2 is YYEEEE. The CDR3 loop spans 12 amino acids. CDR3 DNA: TGTGCCAGCAGCTTGGCGAATCAGCCCCAGCATTTT. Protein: CASSLANQPQHF.

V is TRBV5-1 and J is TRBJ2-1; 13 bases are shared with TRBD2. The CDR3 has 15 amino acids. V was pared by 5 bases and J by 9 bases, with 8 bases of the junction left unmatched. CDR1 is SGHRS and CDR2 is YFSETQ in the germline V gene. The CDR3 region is CASSSGLAGVGEQFF. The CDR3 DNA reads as TGCGCCAGCAGTTCCGGACTAGCGGGAGTAGGTGAGCAGTTCTTC.

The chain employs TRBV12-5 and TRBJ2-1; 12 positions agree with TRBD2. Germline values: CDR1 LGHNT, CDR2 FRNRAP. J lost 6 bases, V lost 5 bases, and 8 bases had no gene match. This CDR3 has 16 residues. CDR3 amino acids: CASGPEGLAGLNEQFF. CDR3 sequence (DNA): TGTGCTAGTGGTCCCGAGGGACTAGCGGGCCTCAATGAGCAGTTCTTC.

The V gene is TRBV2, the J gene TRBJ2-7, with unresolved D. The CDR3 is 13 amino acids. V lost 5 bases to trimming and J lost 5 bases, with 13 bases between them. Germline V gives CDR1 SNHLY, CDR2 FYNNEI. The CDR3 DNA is TGTGCCAGCAGTCCCCGGATAGCCCACGAGCAGTACTTC. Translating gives CASSPRIAHEQYF.

The CDR3 reads CASSEGLTGFGYTF. As DNA, the CDR3 is TGTGCCAGCAGTGAAGGACTGACAGGGTTTGGCTACACCTTC. The chain uses TRBV2 and TRBJ1-2, with 7 bases fitting TRBD1. The CDR3 is 14 amino acids. Germline V lookup: CDR1 SNHLY, CDR2 FYNNEI. Germline trimming cut 1 base from V and 7 bases from J; bases unmatched to any gene: 6.

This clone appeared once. In DNA form, the CDR3 reads TGTGCCAGCAGTTTACCAACTCCGGGACACACAGATACGCAGTATTTT. It specifies CASSLPTPGHTDTQYF. The V gene is TRBV28, the J gene TRBJ2-3; TRBD1 is a possible D gene (6 bases). Germline V gene lookup returns CDR1 MDHEN and CDR2 SYDVKM. The V and J ends lost 2 bases and 2 bases respectively, with 14 bases between them. The CDR3 runs 16 residues.

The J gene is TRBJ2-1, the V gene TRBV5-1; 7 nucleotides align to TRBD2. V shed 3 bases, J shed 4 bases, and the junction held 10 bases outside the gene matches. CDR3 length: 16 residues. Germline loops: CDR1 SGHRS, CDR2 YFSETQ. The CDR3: CASSSPNWREYNEQFF. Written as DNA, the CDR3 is TGCGCCAGCAGCTCCCCTAATTGGCGGGAGTACAATGAGCAGTTCTTC.

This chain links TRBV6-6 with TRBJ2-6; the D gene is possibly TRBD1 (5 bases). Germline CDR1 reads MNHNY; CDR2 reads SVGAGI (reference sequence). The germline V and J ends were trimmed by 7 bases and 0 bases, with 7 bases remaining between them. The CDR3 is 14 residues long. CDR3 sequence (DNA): TGTGCCAGCAAGCAGGGCTCTGGGGCCAACGTCCTGACTTTC. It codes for CASKQGSGANVLTF.

The CDR3 protein is CASSIFGYSNQPQHF. The CDR3 region has the DNA TGTGCCAGTAGTATATTCGGTTATAGCAATCAGCCCCAGCATTTT. This chain links TRBV19 with TRBJ1-5; D is unclear. This CDR3 has 15 residues. CDR1 is LNHDA, CDR2 SQIVND, per germline (reference sequence). Trimming pared 2 bases from V and 0 bases from J, leaving 8 bases between.

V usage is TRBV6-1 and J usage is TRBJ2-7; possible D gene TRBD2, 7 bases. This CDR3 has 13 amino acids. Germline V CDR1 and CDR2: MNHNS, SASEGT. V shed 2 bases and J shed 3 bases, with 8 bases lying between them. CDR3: CASSERGGYEQYF. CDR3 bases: TGTGCCAGCAGTGAAAGGGGGGGCTACGAGCAGTACTTC.

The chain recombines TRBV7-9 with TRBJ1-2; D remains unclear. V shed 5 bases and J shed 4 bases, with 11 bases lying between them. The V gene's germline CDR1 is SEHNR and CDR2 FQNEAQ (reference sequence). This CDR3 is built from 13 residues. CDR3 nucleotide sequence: TGTGCCAGCAGCCCACAAGTCGTCTATGGCTACACCTTC. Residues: CASSPQVVYGYTF.

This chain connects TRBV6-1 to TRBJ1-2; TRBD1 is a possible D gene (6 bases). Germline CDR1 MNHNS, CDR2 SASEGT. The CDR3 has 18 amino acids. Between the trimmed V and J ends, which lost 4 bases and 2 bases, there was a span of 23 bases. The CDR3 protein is CASSVSVGQGTRNYGYTF. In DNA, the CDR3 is TGTGCCAGCAGTGTGTCGGTTGGGCAGGGGACCCGAAACTATGGCTACACCTTC.

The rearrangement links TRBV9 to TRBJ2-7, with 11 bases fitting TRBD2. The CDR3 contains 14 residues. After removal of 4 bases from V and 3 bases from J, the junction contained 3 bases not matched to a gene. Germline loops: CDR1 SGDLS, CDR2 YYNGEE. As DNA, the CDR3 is TGTGCCAGCAGCATTAGCGGGAGGGGCTACGAGCAGTACTTC. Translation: CASSISGRGYEQYF.